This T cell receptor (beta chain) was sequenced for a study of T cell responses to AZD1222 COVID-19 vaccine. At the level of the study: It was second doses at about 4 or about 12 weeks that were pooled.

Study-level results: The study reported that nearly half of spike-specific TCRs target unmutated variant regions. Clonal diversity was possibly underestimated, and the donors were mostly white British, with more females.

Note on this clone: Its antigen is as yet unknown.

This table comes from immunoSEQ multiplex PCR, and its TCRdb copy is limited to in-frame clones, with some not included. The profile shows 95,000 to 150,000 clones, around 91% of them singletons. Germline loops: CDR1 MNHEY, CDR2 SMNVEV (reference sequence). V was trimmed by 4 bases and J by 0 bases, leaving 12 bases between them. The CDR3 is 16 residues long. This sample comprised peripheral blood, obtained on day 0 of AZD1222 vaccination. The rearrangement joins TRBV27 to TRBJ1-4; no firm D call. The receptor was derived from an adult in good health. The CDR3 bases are TGTGCCAGCAGTTCCCTCCGGATAGCAACTAATGAAAAACTGTTTTTT. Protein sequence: CASSSLRIATNEKLFF.